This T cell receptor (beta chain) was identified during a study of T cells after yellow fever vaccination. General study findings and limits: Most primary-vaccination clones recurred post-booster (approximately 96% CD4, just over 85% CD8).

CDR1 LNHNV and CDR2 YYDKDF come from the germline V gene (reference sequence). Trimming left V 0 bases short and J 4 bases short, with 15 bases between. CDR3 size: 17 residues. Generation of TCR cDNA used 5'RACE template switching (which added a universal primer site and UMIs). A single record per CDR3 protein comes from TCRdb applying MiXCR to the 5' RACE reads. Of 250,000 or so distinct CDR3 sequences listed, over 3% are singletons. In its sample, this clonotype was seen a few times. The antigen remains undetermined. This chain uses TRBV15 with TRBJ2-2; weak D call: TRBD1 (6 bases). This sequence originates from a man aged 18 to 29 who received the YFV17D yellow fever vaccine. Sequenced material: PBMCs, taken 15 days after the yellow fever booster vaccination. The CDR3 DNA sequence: TGTGCCACCAGCAGAGATGAGGGGACACGCTTCACCGGGGAGCTGTTTTTT. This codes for CATSRDEGTRFTGELFF.